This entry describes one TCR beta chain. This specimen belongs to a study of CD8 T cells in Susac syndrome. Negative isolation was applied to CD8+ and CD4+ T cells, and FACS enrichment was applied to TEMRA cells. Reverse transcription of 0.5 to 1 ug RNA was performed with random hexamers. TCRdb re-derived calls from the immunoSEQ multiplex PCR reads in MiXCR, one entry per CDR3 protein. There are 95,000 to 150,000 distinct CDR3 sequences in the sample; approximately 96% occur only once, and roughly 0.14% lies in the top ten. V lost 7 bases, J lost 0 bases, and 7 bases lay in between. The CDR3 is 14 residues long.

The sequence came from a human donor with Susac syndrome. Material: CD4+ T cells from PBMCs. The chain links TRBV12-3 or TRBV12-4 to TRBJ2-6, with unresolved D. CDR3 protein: CASKAGSGANVLTF. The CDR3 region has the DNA TGTGCCAGCAAGGCTGGCTCTGGGGCCAACGTCCTGACTTTC.